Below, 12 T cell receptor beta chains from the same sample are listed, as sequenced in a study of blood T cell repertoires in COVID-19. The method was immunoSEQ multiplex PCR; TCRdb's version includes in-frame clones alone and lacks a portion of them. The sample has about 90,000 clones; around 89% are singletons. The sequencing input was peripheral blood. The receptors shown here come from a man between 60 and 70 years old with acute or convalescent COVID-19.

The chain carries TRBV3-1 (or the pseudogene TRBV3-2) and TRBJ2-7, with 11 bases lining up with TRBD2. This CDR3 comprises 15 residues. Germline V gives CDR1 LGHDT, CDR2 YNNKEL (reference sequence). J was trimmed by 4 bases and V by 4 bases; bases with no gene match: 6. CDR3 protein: CASSRNSGGDYEQYF. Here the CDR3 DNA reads TGTGCCAGCAGCCGCAATAGCGGGGGGGATTACGAGCAGTACTTC.

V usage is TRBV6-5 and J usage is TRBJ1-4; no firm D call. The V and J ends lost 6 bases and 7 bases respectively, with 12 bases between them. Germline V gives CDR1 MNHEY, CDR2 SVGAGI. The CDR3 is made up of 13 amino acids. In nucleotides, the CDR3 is TGTGCCAGCAGCCCCGGCGGTTTTGAAAAACTGTTTTTT. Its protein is CASSPGGFEKLFF.

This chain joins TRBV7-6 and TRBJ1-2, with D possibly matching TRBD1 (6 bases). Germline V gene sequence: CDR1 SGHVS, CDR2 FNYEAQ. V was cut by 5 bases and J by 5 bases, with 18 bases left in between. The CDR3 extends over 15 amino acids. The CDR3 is CASSPLWDQGYGYTF. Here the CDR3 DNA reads TGTGCCAGCAGCCCTTTATGGGATCAGGGGTATGGCTACACCTTC.

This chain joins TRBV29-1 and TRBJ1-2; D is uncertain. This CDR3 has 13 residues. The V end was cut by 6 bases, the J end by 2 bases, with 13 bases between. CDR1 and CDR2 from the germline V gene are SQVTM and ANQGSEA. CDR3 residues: CSVIRGGNYGYTF. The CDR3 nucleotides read TGCAGCGTCATTCGGGGAGGGAACTATGGCTACACCTTC.

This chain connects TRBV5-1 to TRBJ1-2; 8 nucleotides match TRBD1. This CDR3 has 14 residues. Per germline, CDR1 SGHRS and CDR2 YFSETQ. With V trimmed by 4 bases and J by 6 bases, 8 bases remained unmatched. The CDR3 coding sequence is TGCGCCAGCAGCCGAGAAGGACAGGGAAATGGCTACACCTTC. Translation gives CASSREGQGNGYTF.

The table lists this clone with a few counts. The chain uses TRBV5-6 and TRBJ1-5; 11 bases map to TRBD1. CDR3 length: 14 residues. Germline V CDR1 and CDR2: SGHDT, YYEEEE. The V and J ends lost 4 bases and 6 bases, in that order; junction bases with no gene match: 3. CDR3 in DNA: TGTGCCAGCAGCCTGGGACAGGGGGTTCAGCCCCAGCATTTT. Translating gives CASSLGQGVQPQHF.

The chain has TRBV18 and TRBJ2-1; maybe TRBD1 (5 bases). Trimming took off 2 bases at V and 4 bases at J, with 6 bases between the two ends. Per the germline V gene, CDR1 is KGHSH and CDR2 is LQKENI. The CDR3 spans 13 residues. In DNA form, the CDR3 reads TGTGCCAGCTCACCAGCAGGGTACAATGAGCAGTTCTTC. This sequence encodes CASSPAGYNEQFF.

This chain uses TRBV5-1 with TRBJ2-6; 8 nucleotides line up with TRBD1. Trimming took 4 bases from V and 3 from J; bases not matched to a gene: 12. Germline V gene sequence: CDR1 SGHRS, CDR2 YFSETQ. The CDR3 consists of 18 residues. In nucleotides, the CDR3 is TGCGCCAGCAGCGTCGGACAGGGCCGGACCTTTGGGGCCAACGTCCTGACTTTC. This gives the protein CASSVGQGRTFGANVLTF.

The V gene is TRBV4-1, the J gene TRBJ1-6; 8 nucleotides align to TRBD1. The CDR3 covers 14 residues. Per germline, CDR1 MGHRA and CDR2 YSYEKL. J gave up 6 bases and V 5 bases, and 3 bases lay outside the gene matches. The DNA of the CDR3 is TGCGCCAGCAGCTTGGACAGGGTTAATTCACCCCTCCACTTT. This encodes CASSLDRVNSPLHF.

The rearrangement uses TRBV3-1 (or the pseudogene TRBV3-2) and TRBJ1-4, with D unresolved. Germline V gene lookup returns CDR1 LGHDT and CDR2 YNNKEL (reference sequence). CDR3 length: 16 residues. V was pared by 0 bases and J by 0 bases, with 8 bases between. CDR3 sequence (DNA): TGTGCCAGCAGCCAAGATCCTACTACAACTAATGAAAAACTGTTTTTT. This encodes CASSQDPTTTNEKLFF.

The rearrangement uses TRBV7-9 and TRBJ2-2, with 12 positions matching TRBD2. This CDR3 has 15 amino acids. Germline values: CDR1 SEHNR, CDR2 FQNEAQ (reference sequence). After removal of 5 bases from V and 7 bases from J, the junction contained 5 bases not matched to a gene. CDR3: CASSPTGLAGGELFF. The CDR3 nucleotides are TGTGCCAGCAGCCCCACGGGACTAGCGGGCGGGGAGCTGTTTTTT.

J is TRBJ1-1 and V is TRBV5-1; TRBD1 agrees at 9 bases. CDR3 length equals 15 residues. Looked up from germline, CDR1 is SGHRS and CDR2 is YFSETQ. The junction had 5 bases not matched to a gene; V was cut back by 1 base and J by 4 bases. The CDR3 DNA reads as TGCGCCAGCAGCTTGACTGGGACAGGGAGCACTGAAGCTTTCTTT. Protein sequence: CASSLTGTGSTEAFF.